This passage covers 27 T cell receptor beta chains from one sample sequenced in a study of identical twins. Using its own MiXCR run on the 5' RACE reads, TCRdb lists one record per CDR3 protein. The table has about 240,000 distinct CDR3 sequences, approximately 10% seen once; the top ten hold about a tenth. The sequencing sample was made of memory T cells sorted from blood. The receptors here all came from a man aged 50 to 60 in good health.

Ten or more counts support this clonotype. This rearrangement joins TRBV2 to TRBJ2-5, with TRBD1 matching 10 bases. The ends lost 3 bases at V and 2 bases at J; junction bases unmatched: 12. Germline assignment: CDR1 SNHLY and CDR2 FYNNEI. The CDR3 extends over 18 amino acids. The CDR3 nucleotides read TGTGCCAGCAGTGATCCTATTCGACGACAGGGGGCTCAAGAGACCCAGTACTTC. This sequence encodes CASSDPIRRQGAQETQYF. Based on the CDR3 plus reference TRBV2 and TRBJ2-5, the full variable domain is EPEVTQTPSHQVTQMGQEVILRCVPISNHLYFYWYRQILGQKVEFLVSFYNNEISEKSEIFDDQFSVERPDGSNFTLKIRSTKLEDSAMYFCASSDPIRRQGAQETQYFGPGTRLLVL.

In this sample, this clonotype turned up a few times. This chain uses TRBV20-1 with TRBJ2-1, with 13 bases identical to TRBD2. Germline V lookup: CDR1 DFQATT, CDR2 SNEGSKA (reference sequence). This CDR3 contains 17 residues. Unmatched junction bases numbered 10, after V lost 1 base and J lost 7 bases. CDR3 nucleotides: TGCAGTGCTAGAGGTACTAGCGGGAGGGCCCTAGGAAATGAGCAGTTCTTC. Amino acids: CSARGTSGRALGNEQFF.

V usage is TRBV4-3 and J usage is TRBJ1-6, with D possibly being TRBD1 (5 bases). The CDR3 spans 16 residues. V lost 1 base to trimming and J lost 3 bases, with 10 bases between them. Germline loops: CDR1 LGHNA, CDR2 YSLEER. The CDR3 DNA follows: TGCGCCAGCAGCCAAGGGAAGGGGCTCTATAATTCACCCCTCCACTTT. It is translated as CASSQGKGLYNSPLHF.

This clonotype was detected many times. This rearrangement joins TRBV20-1 to TRBJ2-2, with D unresolved. This CDR3 comprises 15 residues. The ends were cut back, 0 bases at V and 2 bases at J, with 10 bases in the middle. CDR1 is DFQATT and CDR2 is SNEGSKA in the germline V gene (reference sequence). The CDR3 region has the DNA TGCAGTGCTAGAGATCTCCGGGTAAACACCGGGGAGCTGTTTTTT. Translation gives CSARDLRVNTGELFF.

This clonotype was picked up many times. The CDR3 DNA is TGTGCCAGCAGCCCCGGGGGACTTGGCGAGCAGTACTTC. This gives the protein CASSPGGLGEQYF. This sequence joins TRBV12-3 or TRBV12-4 and TRBJ2-7, with a tentative D call TRBD2 (6 bases). V was trimmed by 6 bases and J by 6 bases, leaving 15 bases between them. The CDR3 spans 13 residues.

This clonotype was seen a handful of times. The chain links TRBV20-1 to TRBJ1-2; D not resolved. The CDR3 has 14 residues. Germline-derived CDR1 and CDR2 are DFQATT and SNEGSKA (reference sequence). The V gene lost 0 bases and the J gene lost 4 bases, with 12 bases spanning the gap. CDR3 DNA: TGCAGTGCTAGAGAATCAGGCGGTGGCTATGGCTACACCTTC. Translation: CSARESGGGYGYTF.

The chain uses TRBV10-3 and TRBJ2-7, with D uncertain. Germline assignment: CDR1 ENHRY and CDR2 SYGVKD. With 10 bases removed from V and 0 bases from J, the gap between germline ends came to 16 bases. The CDR3 runs to 14 residues. The DNA of the CDR3 is TGTGCCACAAGACCCCCTTCTAGCTCCTACGAGCAGTACTTC. It specifies CATRPPSSSYEQYF.

In this sample, this clonotype turned up many times. This chain uses TRBV12-3 or TRBV12-4 with TRBJ2-5; a possible D gene is TRBD2 (5 bases). The CDR3 spans 15 residues. V dropped 2 bases and J dropped 1 base, with 11 bases sitting between them. This CDR3 reads CASSLWAGLQETQYF. The DNA for the CDR3 is TGTGCCAGCAGTTTATGGGCAGGACTCCAAGAGACCCAGTACTTC.

The chain employs TRBV5-1 and TRBJ2-1, with D perhaps given as TRBD1 or TRBD2 (5 bases each). V was clipped by 0 bases and J by 7 bases, with 11 bases between them. CDR1 is SGHRS, CDR2 YFSETQ, per germline. The CDR3 is 14 amino acids. The CDR3 DNA reads TGCGCCAGCAGCTTGGTGGGGGTCGGTAATGAGCAGTTCTTC. Translating gives CASSLVGVGNEQFF. Full variable domain (rest looked up from reference TRBV5-1 and TRBJ2-1): KAGVTQTPRYLIKTRGQQVTLSCSPISGHRSVSWYQQTPGQGLQFLFEYFSETQRNKGNFPGRFSGRQFSNSRSEMNVSTLELGDSALYLCASSLVGVGNEQFFGPGTRLTVL.

This chain connects TRBV20-1 to TRBJ2-1, with 10 bases that match TRBD2. Germline V gives CDR1 DFQATT, CDR2 SNEGSKA (reference sequence). This CDR3 spans 14 amino acids. V lost 2 bases, J lost 6 bases, and 4 bases stayed unmatched. The CDR3 DNA follows: TGCAGTGCTAGACCTAGCGGGAGTATCAATGAGCAGTTCTTC. This sequence encodes CSARPSGSINEQFF.

This clonotype was detected ten times or more. The chain links TRBV11-1 to TRBJ2-3; D is perhaps TRBD2 (5 bases). Trimming removed 0 bases at V and 2 bases at J, with 21 bases between. The CDR3 spans 19 residues. In germline, CDR1 is SGHAT, CDR2 FQDESV (reference sequence). CDR3 sequence: CASSLAGGLRGTFTDTQYF. In DNA, the CDR3 is TGTGCCAGCAGCTTAGCCGGAGGCCTTCGAGGAACCTTCACAGATACGCAGTATTTT.

This clonotype was counted a single time. This CDR3 is CSARDHTGAGVGTEAFF. The CDR3 nucleotides are TGCAGTGCTAGAGATCACACGGGGGCGGGGGTAGGTACTGAAGCTTTCTTT. V and J are TRBV20-1 and TRBJ1-1, with D possibly TRBD1 on 6 matching bases. The CDR3 totals 17 residues. V was cut by 0 bases and J by 5 bases, with 22 bases left in between. Germline V gene sequence: CDR1 DFQATT, CDR2 SNEGSKA (reference sequence).

The chain has TRBV7-9 and TRBJ2-1, with TRBD2 matching over 8 bases. The CDR3 length is 16 residues. Trimming at V came to 3 bases and at J to 0 bases, leaving 4 bases not matched to a gene. CDR1 is SEHNR and CDR2 is FQNEAQ in the germline V gene (reference sequence). For the CDR3, the DNA is TGTGCCAGCAGCTTCGGCGGGGGGAGCTCCTACAATGAGCAGTTCTTC. Protein product: CASSFGGGSSYNEQFF. The variable domain in full, completed from reference TRBV7-9 and TRBJ2-1, reads DTGVSQNPRHKITKRGQNVTFRCDPISEHNRLYWYRQTLGQGPEFLTYFQNEAQLEKSRLLSDRFSAERPKGSFSTLEIQRTEQGDSAMYLCASSFGGGSSYNEQFFGPGTRLTVL.

A few counts support this clonotype. The chain is built from TRBV7-6 and TRBJ2-5; TRBD2 matches at 12 bases. The trim removed 2 bases at V and 4 bases at J, leaving 8 bases unmatched. The CDR3 has 17 amino acids. CDR1 and CDR2 from the germline V gene are SGHVS and FNYEAQ. CDR3 DNA sequence: TGTGCCAGCAGCTTATCAGCGGCTAGCGGGGGGGTAGAGACCCAGTACTTC. Protein product: CASSLSAASGGVETQYF.

V and J are TRBV20-1 and TRBJ2-7, with D uncertain. Germline-derived CDR1 and CDR2 are DFQATT and SNEGSKA (reference sequence). The germline V and J ends were trimmed by 2 bases and 3 bases, with 17 bases remaining between them. The CDR3 spans 15 residues. The CDR3 here is CSARSNVRSLYEQYF. DNA for the CDR3: TGCAGTGCTAGATCAAACGTACGAAGCCTCTACGAGCAGTACTTC.

This chain links TRBV20-1 with TRBJ1-1; D perhaps matches TRBD1 (5 bases). The V gene's germline CDR1 is DFQATT and CDR2 SNEGSKA (reference sequence). This CDR3 is built from 12 residues. CDR3 residues: CRFKAGGTEAFF. As DNA, the CDR3 is TGCAGGTTCAAAGCGGGGGGGACTGAAGCTTTCTTT.

This clonotype occurred many times. An end of the junction does not agree with germline; a read error may underlie this. The chain joins TRBV7-7 to TRBJ2-2, with D perhaps being TRBD1 or TRBD2 (5 bases each). The length of the CDR3 is 14 residues. CDR1 and CDR2 from the germline V gene are SSHAT and FNYEAQ (reference sequence). The CDR3 loop reads CASSLMGDTGELFF. Written as DNA, the CDR3 is TGTGCTAGCAGCTTAATGGGGGACACCGGGGAGCTGTTTTTT.

At least ten counts were recorded for this clonotype. At one end, the junction sequence differs from germline, possibly due to a read error. The rearrangement links TRBV12-3 or TRBV12-4 to TRBJ1-6, with a tentative D call TRBD1 (5 bases). This CDR3 has 12 residues. CDR3 DNA sequence: TGTGCCAGCAGTTTAGCGACGGGACCTCTTCTATTT. Its protein is CASSLATGPLLF.

The sample holds a few counts of this clonotype. The V gene is TRBV4-1, the J gene TRBJ1-2; D is unresolved. The CDR3 length is 14 residues. Germline values: CDR1 MGHRA, CDR2 YSYEKL. V lost 0 bases and J lost 4, with 9 bases in between. CDR3 residues: CASSQDPNGYGYTF. For the CDR3, the DNA is TGCGCCAGCAGCCAAGATCCGAACGGCTATGGCTACACCTTC.

Comments on this clonotype: A clone one base away is much larger, so this may be a read error. The genes are TRBV6-2 or TRBV6-3 and TRBJ2-7; D possibly corresponds to TRBD1 (5 bases). V lost 6 bases to trimming and J lost 7 bases, with 19 bases between them. The CDR3 length is 14 residues. Germline V lookup: CDR1 MNHEY, CDR2 SVGEGT. For the CDR3, the DNA is TGTGCCAGCAGAGGCTCGAACAGGACGAGTGAGCAGTACTTC. Translated, it gives CASRGSNRTSEQYF.

This clonotype has ten or more counts. The chain couples TRBV12-3 or TRBV12-4 to TRBJ2-7; D not resolved. Trimming took 8 bases from V and 3 from J, leaving 8 bases between them. The CDR3 length is 11 residues. CDR3: CASGVVYEQYF. The CDR3 DNA sequence: TGTGCCAGCGGGGTCGTCTACGAGCAGTACTTC.

This clonotype was counted a single time. This chain uses TRBV7-2 with TRBJ2-7; 9 bases fit TRBD1. The germline V gene has CDR1 SGHTA and CDR2 FQGNSA. V shed 5 bases and J 2 bases; nucleotides not matched to a gene: 7. This CDR3 contains 15 residues. In nucleotides, the CDR3 is TGTGCCAGCAGCGCGGACAGGGGATTGCCCTACGAGCAGTACTTC. It yields the protein CASSADRGLPYEQYF.

J is TRBJ2-5 and V is TRBV6-5, with D possibly TRBD1 on 5 matching bases. Trimming pared 0 bases from V and 4 bases from J, leaving 12 bases between. CDR1 is MNHEY and CDR2 is SVGAGI in the germline V gene. The CDR3 runs to 15 residues. This CDR3 reads CASSYSMRQGETQYF. In DNA, the CDR3 is TGTGCCAGCAGTTACTCGATGCGGCAGGGAGAGACCCAGTACTTC.

This clonotype was detected ten times or more. This rearrangement joins TRBV12-3 or TRBV12-4 to TRBJ1-4; a weak D match, TRBD1 (6 bases). V was clipped by 4 bases and J by 7 bases, with 13 bases between them. The length of the CDR3 is 14 residues. This chain's CDR3 is CASSWGGAGEKLFF. CDR3 in DNA: TGTGCCAGCAGTTGGGGGGGGGCTGGTGAAAAACTGTTTTTT.

This sequence joins TRBV10-3 and TRBJ1-2; D is unresolved. CDR3 length: 12 residues. V was pared by 9 bases and J by 4 bases, with 12 bases between. Germline lookup yields CDR1 ENHRY and CDR2 SYGVKD. CDR3 nucleotides: TGTGCCATAAGTAGTGATGTCTATGGCTACACCTTC. It is translated as CAISSDVYGYTF.

This rearrangement joins TRBV6-1 to TRBJ2-1; TRBD2 matches at 12 bases. The CDR3 runs 15 residues. The germline CDR1 and CDR2 sequences are MNHNS and SASEGT. With 6 bases clipped from V and 5 bases from J, the junction kept 5 bases outside the gene matches. CDR3 protein: CASRSRLAGDNEQFF. DNA of the CDR3: TGTGCCAGCAGGTCCCGACTAGCGGGAGACAATGAGCAGTTCTTC.

There are many counts of this clonotype. The V gene is TRBV7-3, the J gene TRBJ2-1; TRBD2 matches 8 bases. This CDR3 is built from 15 residues. Per the germline V gene, CDR1 is SGHTA and CDR2 is FQGTGA. V lost 3 bases to trimming and J lost 6 bases; unmatched junction nucleotides: 7. The CDR3 protein is CASSLSGRTSNEQFF. DNA of the CDR3: TGTGCCAGCAGCTTGAGCGGGAGAACTTCCAATGAGCAGTTCTTC.